This TCR beta chain originates from a study of CD8+CD57+ T cells in acquired aplastic anemia. The CDR3 sequence is 11 residues long. Germline lookup yields CDR1 SGHRS and CDR2 YFSETQ. V was clipped by 3 bases and J by 7 bases, with 7 bases between them. This clonotype has ten or more counts. Researchers used genomic DNA as the template to profile TCR beta VDJ and CDR3. MiXCR, applied by TCRdb to the reads, yields one record per CDR3 protein. The sample records 150,000 to 200,000 distinct CDR3 sequences, over 60% being singletons. This sequence joins TRBV5-1 and TRBJ1-1, with a weak D call TRBD1 (6 bases). The sample comprised sorted CD4+, CD8+, or CD8+CD57+ T cells (not recorded which) from PBMCs. This TCR was sampled from a human donor with severe aplastic anemia or a healthy control (not recorded which). CDR3 coding DNA: TGCGCCAGCAGCTCAGGGGTTGAAGCTTTCTTT. Translating it yields CASSSGVEAFF. The full variable domain, with the rest looked up from reference TRBV5-1 and TRBJ1-1, is KAGVTQTPRYLIKTRGQQVTLSCSPISGHRSVSWYQQTPGQGLQFLFEYFSETQRNKGNFPGRFSGRQFSNSRSEMNVSTLELGDSALYLCASSSGVEAFFGQGTRLTVV.